This TCR beta chain was recovered during a study of human T cells and chemical hapten exposure. TCRdb called the RACE reads again in MiXCR, with one record for every CDR3 protein. There are around 150,000 distinct CDR3 sequences in the sample; about 15% occur only once, and around 1.7% lies in the top ten. CDR3 length: 12 residues. CDR1 SGHRS and CDR2 YFSETQ come from the germline V gene. V was clipped by 9 bases and J by 1 base, with 10 bases between them. Time point noted: patch test 1, 2 weeks after DPC sensitization. Noted treatment: therapeutic diphenylcyclopropenone sensitization with weekly scalp DPC. Every donor had alopecia and was 18 to 70 years old; all were suitable for DPC. This clonotype has more than one count but fewer than ten.

The sample consisted of whole blood, taken in connection with sensitization to the hapten diphenylcyclopropenone (DPC). The rearrangement joins TRBV5-1 to TRBJ2-5; the D gene is possibly TRBD2 (5 bases). This sequence originates from a woman between 25 and 40 years old with alopecia areata. Some clones in this sample may be carry-over from other donors' samples. As DNA, the CDR3 is TGCGCCACCAGAGAGGGCCAAGAGACCCAGTACTTC. Translating gives CATREGQETQYF.